Each of the 6 T cell receptor beta chains below was sequenced from the same sample in a study of blood T cells in healthy people across ages. PCR was performed a second time for about 6 to 12 cycles using a sample-barcoded 5' primer and a J-beta primer mix. TCRdb re-analysed the 5' RACE reads in MiXCR, keeping a single row per CDR3 protein. The data show over 1,300,000 distinct CDR3 sequences, approximately 59% seen once. Sequences were obtained from blood. These receptors all come from a man between 18 and 29 years old in good health.

This chain connects TRBV7-9 to TRBJ2-1; 8 nucleotides agree with TRBD2. The J call may be faulty, since TRBJ2-7 better matches the DNA end. CDR3 length: 15 residues. CDR1 is SEHNR and CDR2 is FQNEAQ in the germline V gene (reference sequence). CDR3 sequence (DNA): TGTGCCAGCACACCTCGACGAGCGGGGGCCTACGAGCAGTACTTC. Its protein is CASTPRRAGAYEQYF.

The V and J genes are TRBV4-3 and TRBJ2-6; D uncertain. CDR1 and CDR2 (germline): LGHNA, YSLEER. The CDR3 consists of 16 residues. Trimming took 3 bases from V and 3 from J, leaving 12 bases between them. The CDR3 nucleotides are TGCGCCAGCAGCCAGGCCTGGGATTATGGGGCCAACGTCCTGACTTTC. It translates to CASSQAWDYGANVLTF.

The V gene is TRBV20-1, the J gene TRBJ2-7, with D possibly matching TRBD1 (7 bases). This CDR3 has 15 residues. Trimming pared 5 bases from V and 1 base from J, leaving 18 bases between. Germline V gene data show CDR1 as DFQATT and CDR2 as SNEGSKA (reference sequence). The CDR3 protein is CSAPNRRDSSYEQYF. The DNA of the CDR3 is TGCAGTGCTCCCAATAGGCGGGACAGTTCCTACGAGCAGTACTTC.

The chain uses TRBV20-1 and TRBJ1-5, with D possibly being TRBD1 (5 bases). The CDR3 sequence is 14 residues long. Germline CDR1 DFQATT, CDR2 SNEGSKA (reference sequence). V lost 3 bases and J 3 bases, leaving 12 bases between the germline ends. CDR3 amino acids: CSARNLGDNQPQHF. As DNA, the CDR3 is TGCAGTGCTAGGAACTTAGGGGACAATCAGCCCCAGCATTTT.

The CDR3 loop is CSVILVLKDTEAFF. The CDR3 region has the DNA TGCAGCGTAATACTTGTCCTGAAGGACACTGAAGCTTTCTTT. V gene TRBV29-1 combines with J gene TRBJ1-1; D is unresolved. V gave up 6 bases and J gave up 3 bases, with 17 bases separating them. Looked up from germline, CDR1 is SQVTM and CDR2 is ANQGSEA. This CDR3 has 14 residues.

The chain is built from TRBV11-1 and TRBJ2-3, with D possibly TRBD1 on 6 matching bases. Germline V gene sequence: CDR1 SGHAT, CDR2 FQDESV (reference sequence). V lost 5 bases and J lost 2, with 14 bases in between. The CDR3 is 15 amino acids. As DNA, the CDR3 is TGTGCCAGCAGCACCTGGACAGCCTTCACAGATACGCAGTATTTT. As protein: CASSTWTAFTDTQYF.